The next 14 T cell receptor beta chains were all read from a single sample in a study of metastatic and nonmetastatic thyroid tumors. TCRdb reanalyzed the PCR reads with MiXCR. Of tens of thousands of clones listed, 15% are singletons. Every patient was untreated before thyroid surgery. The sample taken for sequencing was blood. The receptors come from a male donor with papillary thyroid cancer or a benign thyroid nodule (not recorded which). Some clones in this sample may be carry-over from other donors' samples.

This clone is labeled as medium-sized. The DNA for the CDR3 is TGTGCCAGCAGTTATGCGGGAGGGCCTTACGAGCAGTACTTC. Translated, it gives CASSYAGGPYEQYF. The rearrangement joins TRBV6-2 or TRBV6-3 to TRBJ2-7, with 9 bases that match TRBD2. V shed 3 bases, J shed 4 bases, and the junction held 4 bases outside the gene matches. The germline V gene has CDR1 MNHEY and CDR2 SVGEGT. This CDR3 is built from 14 residues.

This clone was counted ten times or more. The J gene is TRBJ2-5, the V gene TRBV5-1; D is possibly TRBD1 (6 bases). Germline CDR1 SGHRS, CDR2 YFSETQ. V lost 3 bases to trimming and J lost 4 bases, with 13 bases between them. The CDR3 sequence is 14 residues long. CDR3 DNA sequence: TGCGCCAGCAGCTCGGACAGAATCGGAGAGACCCAGTACTTC. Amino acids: CASSSDRIGETQYF.

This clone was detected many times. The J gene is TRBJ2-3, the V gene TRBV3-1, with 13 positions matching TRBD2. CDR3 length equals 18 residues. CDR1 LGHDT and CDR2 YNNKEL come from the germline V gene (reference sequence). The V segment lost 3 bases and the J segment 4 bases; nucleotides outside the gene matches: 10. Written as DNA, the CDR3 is TGTGCCAGCAGCCACCCCGGGACTAGCGGGGTCAGCGCAGATACGCAGTATTTT. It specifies CASSHPGTSGVSADTQYF.

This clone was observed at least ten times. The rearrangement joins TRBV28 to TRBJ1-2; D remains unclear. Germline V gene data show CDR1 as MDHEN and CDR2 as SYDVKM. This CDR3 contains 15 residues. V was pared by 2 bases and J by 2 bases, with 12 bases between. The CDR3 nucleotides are TGTGCCAGCAGTTTAGAAGTACAACCAAACTATGGCTACACCTTC. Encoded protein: CASSLEVQPNYGYTF.

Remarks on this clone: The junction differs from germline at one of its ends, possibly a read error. Here the CDR3 DNA reads TGTGCCATCAGCTTAGCTTCCGCGACAGCCTACGAGCAGTACTTC. This codes for CAISLASATAYEQYF. The chain employs TRBV7-2 and TRBJ2-7; TRBD1 might be the D (5 bases). The CDR3 loop spans 15 amino acids. Germline V gene data show CDR1 as SGHTA and CDR2 as FQGNSA.

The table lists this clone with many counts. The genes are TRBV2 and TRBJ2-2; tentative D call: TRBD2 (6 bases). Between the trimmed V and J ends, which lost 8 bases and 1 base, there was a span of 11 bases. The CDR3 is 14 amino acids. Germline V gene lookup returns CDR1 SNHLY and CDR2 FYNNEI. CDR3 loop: CASEHGGNTGELFF. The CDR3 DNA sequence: TGTGCCAGCGAACACGGGGGGAACACCGGGGAGCTGTTTTTT.

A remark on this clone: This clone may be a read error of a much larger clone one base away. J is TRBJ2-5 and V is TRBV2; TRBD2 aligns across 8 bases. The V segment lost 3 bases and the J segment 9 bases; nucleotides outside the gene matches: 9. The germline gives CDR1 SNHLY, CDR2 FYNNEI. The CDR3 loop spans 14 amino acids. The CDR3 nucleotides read TGTGCCAGCAGTGACACGGGGGGGAGGGAGGCCCAGTACTTC. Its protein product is CASSDTGGREAQYF.

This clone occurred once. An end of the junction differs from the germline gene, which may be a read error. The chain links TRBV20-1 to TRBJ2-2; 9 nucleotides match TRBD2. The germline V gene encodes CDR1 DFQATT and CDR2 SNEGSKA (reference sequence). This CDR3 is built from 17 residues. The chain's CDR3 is CSARARLAEANNGELFF. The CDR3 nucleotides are TGCAGTGCTAGAGCGCGACTAGCGGAAGCGAACAACGGGGAGCTGTTTTTT.

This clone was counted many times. Here the CDR3 DNA reads TGTGCCAGCTCCACCCCCCGGGAAGGCGGGAGGTTCTACGAGCAGTACTTC. Translated: CASSTPREGGRFYEQYF. The chain has TRBV7-2 and TRBJ2-7; 8 nucleotides align to TRBD2. The CDR3 covers 17 residues. Germline loops: CDR1 SGHTA, CDR2 FQGNSA. The ends lost 8 bases at V and 3 bases at J; junction bases unmatched: 18.

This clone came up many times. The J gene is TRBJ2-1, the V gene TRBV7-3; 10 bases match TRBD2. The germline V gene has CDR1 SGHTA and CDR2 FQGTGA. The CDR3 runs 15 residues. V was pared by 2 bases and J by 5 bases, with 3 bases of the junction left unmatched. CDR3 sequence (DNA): TGTGCCAGCAGCTTACAAGCGGGAGGGCACAATGAGCAGTTCTTC. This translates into CASSLQAGGHNEQFF.

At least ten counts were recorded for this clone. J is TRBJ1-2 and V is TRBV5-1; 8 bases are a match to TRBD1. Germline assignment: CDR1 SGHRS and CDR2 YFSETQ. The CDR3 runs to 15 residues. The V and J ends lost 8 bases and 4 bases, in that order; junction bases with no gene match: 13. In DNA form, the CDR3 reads TGCGCCAGGCCCGAAGCGGGACAGGCGTTCTATGGCTACACCTTC. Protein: CARPEAGQAFYGYTF. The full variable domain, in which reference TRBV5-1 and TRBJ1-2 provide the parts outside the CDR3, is KAGVTQTPRYLIKTRGQQVTLSCSPISGHRSVSWYQQTPGQGLQFLFEYFSETQRNKGNFPGRFSGRQFSNSRSEMNVSTLELGDSALYLCARPEAGQAFYGYTFGSGTRLTVV.

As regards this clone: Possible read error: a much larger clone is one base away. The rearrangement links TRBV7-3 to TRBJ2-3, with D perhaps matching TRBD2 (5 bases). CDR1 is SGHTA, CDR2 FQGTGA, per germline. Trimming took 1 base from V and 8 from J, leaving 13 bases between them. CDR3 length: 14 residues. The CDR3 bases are TGTGCCAGCAGCTTAAGATCGGCAGGAGGTACGCAGTATTTT. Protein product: CASSLRSAGGTQYF.

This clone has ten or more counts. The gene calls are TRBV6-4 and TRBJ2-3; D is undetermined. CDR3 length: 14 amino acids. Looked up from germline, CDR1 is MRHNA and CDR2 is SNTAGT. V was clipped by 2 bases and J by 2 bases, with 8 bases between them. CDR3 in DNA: TGTGCCAGCAGTGACGGAGAAACCACAGATACGCAGTATTTT. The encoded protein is CASSDGETTDTQYF.

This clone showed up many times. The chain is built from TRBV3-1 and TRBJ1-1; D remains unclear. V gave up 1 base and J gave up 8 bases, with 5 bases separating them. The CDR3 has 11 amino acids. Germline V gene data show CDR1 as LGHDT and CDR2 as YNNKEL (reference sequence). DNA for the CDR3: TGTGCCAGCAGCCAAGGGATGGAAGCTTTCTTT. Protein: CASSQGMEAFF. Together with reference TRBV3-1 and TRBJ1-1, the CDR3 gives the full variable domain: DTAVSQTPKYLVTQMGNDKSIKCEQNLGHDTMYWYKQDSKKFLKIMFSYNNKELIINETVPNRFSPKSPDKAHLNLHINSLELGDSAVYFCASSQGMEAFFGQGTRLTVV.